The present T cell receptor (beta chain) was sequenced within a study of blood T cells in healthy people across ages (dated by TCRdb to the mid-2010s). Study-level background: Template switching captured roughly one uniquely barcoded TCR beta cDNA molecule per two T cells in model experiments. Two additional independent replicas of 1 million unique cDNA reads from the same blood draw were analyzed for two donors (one aged 18 to 29 and one aged 80 or older). The study measured age-related changes in TCR beta repertoire diversity using deep sequencing normalized with unique cDNA molecular identifiers. Donors were grouped into four age groups: young (average approximately 15 years), middle-aged (over 35), aged (roughly 62) and long-lived (approximately 78).

On this clonotype itself: Its antigen is currently not known. Per-nucleotide qualities are absent, and no much larger clonotype sits a single base away.

The library was produced with 5' RACE. Sequencing used an Illumina HiSeq 2500. A second roughly 6 to 11 cycle PCR used a sample-barcoded 5' primer and a J-beta primer mix. Each TCR beta cDNA molecule received a unique molecular identifier from a template-switch 5' adaptor carrying 12 random nucleotides. Each sample yielded at least 2.5 million CDR3-containing paired-end reads. All of the RNA was converted into first-strand cDNA using the Mint cDNA synthesis kit, with a TRBC-specific oligonucleotide serving as the primer. After uracil-DNA glycosylase treatment, a first 18-cycle PCR used universal primers M1SS and BC2_uni_R on all cDNA. The study's processing was this. For normalization, 1 million high-quality reads were randomly selected from each sample, with every read carrying a distinct molecular identifier. Instead of being binned into consensus sequences, reads that shared molecular identifiers were thrown out. MiTCR, set to a Q25 quality threshold and the strictest error-elimination algorithm, was used for CDR3 identification, clonotype clustering and error correction. Lower-bound total TCR beta diversity was estimated with a nonparametric unseen species model using Euler transformation. TCRdb's own reprocessing of the public reads used fastp at Q25 and MiXCR and kept productive beta chains. Rows with a matching CDR3 protein are joined into one entry that keeps the most common DNA and genes. Clone size and V and J calls follow TCRdb, not the original study. Present in this sample are around 1,000,000 distinct CDR3 sequences, roughly a quarter of which were seen just once. About 0.69% of the sample rests with the top ten.

CDR3 length: 12 amino acids, cysteine to phenylalanine. The entry retains the CDR3 DNA only, 36 bases that are in frame from base 1. V is reduced by 3 bases and J by 5 bases, leaving a spacing of 7 bases between them. The germline V gene specifies SNHLY as CDR1 and FYNNEI as CDR2. The approximately 40 donors, aged 6 to 90 years, were systemically healthy Caucasian individuals from Russia. Each donor gave ten milliliters of peripheral blood, collected into EDTA-treated Vacutainer tubes. Ficoll-Paque density-gradient centrifugation was used to isolate PBMCs, with at least 6 million obtained per sample. Trizol reagent was used to extract total RNA from PBMCs, with at least 5.5 micrograms per sample. For every donor, an aliquot of PBMCs went through flow cytometry to measure the percentages of naive CD45RAhigh/CD27high T cells. Beyond this particular receptor, the publication reports: Since profiling was done on bulk unsorted PBMCs, naive and antigen-experienced compartments could not be conclusively compared. Total diversity estimates from one million sequenced T cells were considered lower bounds and underestimates. The CMV infection status of donors was not known, potentially confounding age-related changes in expanded clonotypes. A strong correlation was found between observed TCR beta diversity and the percentage of naive T cells measured by flow cytometry. Compared with the aged group, the long-lived group had more naive CD4+ T cells, fewer expanded clones and increased TCR diversity, suggesting age selection. Observed TCR beta diversity per million T cells fell roughly linearly with age, and a significant reduction was already apparent by age about 36.

The same data also went into a second study, on T cells of mothers and their children. Looking at the second paper: Nine systemically healthy Caucasian individuals served as donors, namely three mothers together with their six children. cDNA synthesis consumed the entire amount of extracted RNA, loaded at approximately 1.5 ug RNA in each 15 ul reaction. In the second PCR, the M1S primer introduced both the sample barcodes and 2-4 random nucleotides. More than 8.5 million TCR beta CDR3 reads were obtained from each mother, and about 3 million reads were obtained from each child. Thymic selection similarly shapes TCR recombination output in related and unrelated pairs, with minor effect from inherited differences. Related mother-child pairs always showed normalized repertoire overlap that was slightly higher than in unrelated mother-child pairs, though the difference was never significant. Persistent microchimeric T cell clones were not detected, at a sensitivity of 95 to 100 clones per million clonotypes. Deep NGS was used in the study to compare the TCR beta repertoires of mothers and children and to look for features that separate related mother-child pairs from unrelated individuals. The mean age was around 40 +/- 4 years for the mothers and 11 +/- 4 years for the children. After adapters were ligated using NEBNext reagents, the libraries underwent 100+100 nt paired-end sequencing on an Illumina HiSeq 2000. To avoid cross-contamination, the mother libraries and the child libraries were prepared a month apart and sequenced in separate runs. For each donor, somewhere between roughly 450,000 and 2,200,000 distinct TCR beta clonotypes were identified. Naive TCR beta clonotypes were estimated from low-frequency clonotypes matched to each donor's FACS-determined naive share, without sorting.

Rearrangement joined TRBV2 to TRBJ1-1; the D gene is not confidently resolved. Sequences were obtained from blood. The sequence derives from a girl aged 2-10 years in good health. The CDR3 loop reads CASSDQVTEAFF. DNA sequence: TGTGCCAGCAGTGATCAGGTTACTGAAGCTTTCTTT.